The rows below give T cell receptor beta chains drawn from one sample of a study of regulatory T cells in long-lasting Graves disease. In TCRdb, the multiplex PCR reads were re-called with MiXCR into one record per CDR3 protein. This repertoire shows fewer than 400,000 distinct CDR3 sequences, around 20% found once; its top ten account for roughly 20%. This specimen was peripheral blood mononuclear cells (PBMCs), taken when the disease was refractory, from a patient treated with antithyroid drugs. Receptors originate from a female donor with Graves disease. The CDR3 runs from the conserved cysteine through the conserved F or W. Fields, in order: clone size, J gene, V gene, D gene, CDR3 DNA, CDR3 protein. The D gene is left open where the match is weak. Rows give clone size only sometimes, using once, few, many, or a class for an expanded clone.

size: few; J: TRBJ2-7; V: TRBV2; D: -; DNA: TGTGCCAGCACCCCCAGGGTTAGCTCCTACGAGCAGTACTTC; CDR3: CASTPRVSSYEQYF
size: many; J: TRBJ2-5; V: TRBV7-2; D: -; DNA: TGTGCCAGCAGCCAACAGCGGACAACCTTGTACCAAGAGACCCAGTACTTC; CDR3: CASSQQRTTLYQETQYF
size: -; J: TRBJ1-4; V: TRBV12-3/TRBV12-4; D: -; DNA: TGTGCCAGCAGTTTTTCTGAAAAAGAAAAACTGTTTTTT; CDR3: CASSFSEKEKLFF
size: -; J: TRBJ1-1; V: TRBV7-2; D: TRBD1; DNA: TGTGCCAGCAGCCATCCAGGGGGCCGCGAAGCTTTCTTT; CDR3: CASSHPGGREAFF
size: few; J: TRBJ1-2; V: TRBV19; D: -; DNA: TGTGCCAGTAGTATAGGCGCAGGAGGATCAAGGGGCTACACCTTC; CDR3: CASSIGAGGSRGYTF
size: many; J: TRBJ2-7; V: TRBV6-2/TRBV6-3; D: -; DNA: TGTGCCAGCACCGACCTGGACCACTACGAGCAGTACTTC; CDR3: CASTDLDHYEQYF
size: few; J: TRBJ1-2; V: TRBV29-1; D: TRBD1; DNA: TGCAGCGTTACACAGGGGGCTGGGTATGGCTACACCTTC; CDR3: CSVTQGAGYGYTF
size: -; J: TRBJ2-3; V: TRBV7-8; D: -; DNA: TGTGCCAGCAGCTTAATGGGAACCACAGATACGCAGTATTTT; CDR3: CASSLMGTTDTQYF
size: many; J: TRBJ1-2; V: TRBV6-2/TRBV6-3; D: -; DNA: TGTGCCAGCAGCGGGAGGGATGGCTACACCTTC; CDR3: CASSGRDGYTF
size: -; J: TRBJ2-7; V: TRBV12-3/TRBV12-4; D: TRBD2; DNA: TGTGCCAGCAGTTTTGGGGATAGCGGGAGATACGAGCAGTACTTC; CDR3: CASSFGDSGRYEQYF